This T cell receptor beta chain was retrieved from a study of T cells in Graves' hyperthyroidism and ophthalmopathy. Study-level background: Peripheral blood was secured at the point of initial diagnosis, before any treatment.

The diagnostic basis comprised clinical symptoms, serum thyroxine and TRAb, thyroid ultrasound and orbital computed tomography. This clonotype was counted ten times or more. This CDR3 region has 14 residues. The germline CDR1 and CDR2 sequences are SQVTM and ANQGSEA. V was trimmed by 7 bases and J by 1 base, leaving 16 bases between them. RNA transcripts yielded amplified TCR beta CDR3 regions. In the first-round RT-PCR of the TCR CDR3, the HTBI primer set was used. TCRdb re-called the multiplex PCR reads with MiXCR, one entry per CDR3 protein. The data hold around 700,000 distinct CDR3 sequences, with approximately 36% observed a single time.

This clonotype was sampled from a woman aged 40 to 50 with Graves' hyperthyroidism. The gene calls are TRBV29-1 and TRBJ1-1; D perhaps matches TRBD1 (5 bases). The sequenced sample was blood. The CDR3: CSAQRGNRNTEAFF. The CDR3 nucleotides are TGCAGCGCCCAAAGGGGTAACCGGAACACTGAAGCTTTCTTT.